Below, 18 T cell receptor beta chains from the same sample are listed, as sequenced in a study of CD8 T cells in Susac syndrome. Reverse transcription used about 0.45 to 1 ug RNA and random hexamers. TCRdb itself ran the immunoSEQ multiplex PCR reads through MiXCR, one entry per CDR3 protein. The table has around 130,000 distinct CDR3 sequences, about 94% seen once; the top ten hold 0.1% to 0.15%. The sequencing input was CD4+ T cells from PBMCs. The receptors originated from a human donor with multiple sclerosis.

The rearrangement uses TRBV5-1 and TRBJ2-5; 8 positions agree with TRBD2. V shed 3 bases, J shed 9 bases, and the junction held 10 bases outside the gene matches. Germline-derived CDR1 and CDR2 are SGHRS and YFSETQ. The CDR3 is made up of 14 amino acids. The CDR3 region has the DNA TGCGCCAGCAGCTCGGGGGGGAGCCAAGGTGCCCAGTACTTC. Protein product: CASSSGGSQGAQYF. The entire variable domain, with the rest obtained from reference TRBV5-1 and TRBJ2-5, is as follows: KAGVTQTPRYLIKTRGQQVTLSCSPISGHRSVSWYQQTPGQGLQFLFEYFSETQRNKGNFPGRFSGRQFSNSRSEMNVSTLELGDSALYLCASSSGGSQGAQYFGPGTRLLVL.

V gene TRBV10-3 combines with J gene TRBJ2-5; D unresolved. V lost 3 bases and J 4 bases, leaving 12 bases between the germline ends. The CDR3 totals 14 residues. The germline CDR1 and CDR2 sequences are ENHRY and SYGVKD. The DNA for the CDR3 is TGTGCCATCAGTGATCGCTGGACGGCAGAGACCCAGTACTTC. Amino acids: CAISDRWTAETQYF.

J is TRBJ1-5 and V is TRBV19; maybe TRBD1 (5 bases). CDR3 length: 15 amino acids. Trimming took off 5 bases at V and 0 bases at J, with 11 bases between the two ends. Germline CDR1 and CDR2: LNHDA and SQIVND (reference sequence). The CDR3 reads CASSSGVHSNQPQHF. The CDR3 nucleotides read TGTGCCAGTAGTTCGGGGGTACATAGCAATCAGCCCCAGCATTTT.

This sequence joins TRBV5-8 and TRBJ2-7; D is perhaps TRBD1 (6 bases). Germline V gives CDR1 SGHTS, CDR2 YDEGEE. V was trimmed by 5 bases and J by 1 base, leaving 13 bases between them. There are 14 residues in the CDR3. The CDR3 nucleotides read TGTGCCAGCAGACTCACCAGGGGATCCTACGAGCAGTACTTC. Its protein is CASRLTRGSYEQYF. The full variable domain, with the rest looked up from reference TRBV5-8 and TRBJ2-7, is EAGVTQSPTHLIKTRGQQATLRCSPISGHTSVYWYQQALGLGLQFLLWYDEGEERNRGNFPPRFSGRQFPNYSSELNVNALELEDSALYLCASRLTRGSYEQYFGPGTRLTVT.

J is TRBJ2-5 and V is TRBV11-2, with a tentative D call TRBD2 (5 bases). Trimming shortened V by 5 bases and J by 1 base, and 17 bases separated the two germline ends. Germline loops: CDR1 SGHAT, CDR2 FQNNGV. This CDR3 spans 16 amino acids. CDR3 region: CASSDWTLTGQETQYF. CDR3 nucleotides: TGTGCCAGCAGCGACTGGACTTTGACCGGCCAAGAGACCCAGTACTTC.

This chain links TRBV20-1 with TRBJ2-1; possibly TRBD2 for D (6 bases). CDR3 length: 13 residues. Germline values: CDR1 DFQATT, CDR2 SNEGSKA (reference sequence). Trimming stripped 5 bases from V and 0 bases from J, with 8 bases between. The CDR3 is CSAVADSYNEQFF. The DNA for the CDR3 is TGCAGTGCTGTAGCGGACTCCTACAATGAGCAGTTCTTC.

The V and J genes are TRBV20-1 and TRBJ2-5; 11 bases match TRBD2. J gave up 4 bases and V 3 bases, and 4 bases lay outside the gene matches. The CDR3 has 14 amino acids. CDR1 DFQATT and CDR2 SNEGSKA come from the germline V gene (reference sequence). The CDR3 loop is CSASTSGSRETQYF. In DNA, the CDR3 is TGCAGTGCTAGTACTAGCGGGAGCCGAGAGACCCAGTACTTC.

The V and J genes are TRBV3-1 and TRBJ2-3, with a tentative D call TRBD1 (5 bases). Germline V gene data show CDR1 as LGHDT and CDR2 as YNNKEL (reference sequence). The CDR3 totals 14 residues. Trimming took 4 bases from V and 2 from J, leaving 10 bases between them. CDR3 sequence (DNA): TGTGCCAGCAGCCCAACAGGTAACACAGATACGCAGTATTTT. It translates to CASSPTGNTDTQYF.

V usage is TRBV12-3 or TRBV12-4 and J usage is TRBJ1-1, with 7 bases that match TRBD1. The CDR3 sequence is 13 residues long. With 6 bases clipped from V and 11 bases from J, the junction kept 12 bases outside the gene matches. CDR3 coding DNA: TGTGCCAGCAGACCTCCGGGACAGTTAAGCGCTTTCTTT. This gives the protein CASRPPGQLSAFF.

This chain joins TRBV11-2 and TRBJ2-1; 8 nucleotides line up with TRBD1. This CDR3 has 15 residues. The germline CDR1 and CDR2 sequences are SGHAT and FQNNGV. The trim removed 5 bases at V and 4 bases at J, leaving 7 bases unmatched. The CDR3 bases are TGTGCCAGCAGCCCAGGGACAGGAGCTTACAATGAGCAGTTCTTC. Translation: CASSPGTGAYNEQFF.

This chain links TRBV9 with TRBJ2-1; no definite D call. Germline-derived CDR1 and CDR2 are SGDLS and YYNGEE. Trimming cost V 2 bases and J 4 bases, with 13 bases left between them. This CDR3 region has 15 residues. CDR3 in DNA: TGTGCCAGCAGCGTGACTCCACCGACGTACAATGAGCAGTTCTTC. Amino acids: CASSVTPPTYNEQFF. The whole variable domain, filled in from reference TRBV9 and TRBJ2-1, reads DSGVTQTPKHLITATGQRVTLRCSPRSGDLSVYWYQQSLDQGLQFLIQYYNGEERAKGNILERFSAQQFPDLHSELNLSSLELGDSALYFCASSVTPPTYNEQFFGPGTRLTVL.

The chain carries TRBV4-2 and TRBJ2-5, with TRBD2 identical over 12 bases. V trimming: 1 base; J trimming: 4 bases; junction bases outside the gene matches: 7. This CDR3 is 17 amino acids long. Looked up from germline, CDR1 is LGHNA and CDR2 is YNFKEQ. The CDR3 nucleotides read TGTGCCAGCAGCCAAGGACTAGCGGGGGAGTCGGGAGAGACCCAGTACTTC. It translates to CASSQGLAGESGETQYF.

DNA for the CDR3: TGTGCCAGCAGTGGCTCTCCCCTCGGGAACAATGAGCAGTTCTTC. Translated: CASSGSPLGNNEQFF. The chain combines TRBV2 with TRBJ2-1; tentatively, D is TRBD2 (5 bases). V lost 4 bases and J lost 5, with 15 bases in between. This CDR3 has 15 residues. Germline-derived CDR1 and CDR2 are SNHLY and FYNNEI.

The rearrangement links TRBV5-1 to TRBJ2-2, with D hard to call. V shed 4 bases and J shed 3 bases, with 7 bases lying between them. CDR1 is SGHRS and CDR2 is YFSETQ in the germline V gene. The length of the CDR3 is 13 residues. This chain's CDR3 is CASSPMHTGELFF. CDR3 bases: TGCGCCAGCAGCCCCATGCACACCGGGGAGCTGTTTTTT.

This chain connects TRBV27 to TRBJ2-7, with 7 bases lining up with TRBD2. The CDR3 loop spans 14 amino acids. The trim removed 4 bases at V and 2 bases at J, leaving 5 bases unmatched. From germline, CDR1 is MNHEY and CDR2 SMNVEV (reference sequence). The CDR3 coding sequence is TGTGCCAGCAGTTCGTTTGGGACTACCTACGAGCAGTACTTC. Amino acid sequence: CASSSFGTTYEQYF.

The genes are TRBV5-1 and TRBJ2-2; D gene ambiguous. V dropped 7 bases and J dropped 1 base, with 8 bases sitting between them. Germline CDR1 reads SGHRS; CDR2 reads YFSETQ. There are 13 residues in the CDR3. The CDR3 DNA reads TGCGCCAGCCTGGCAGGGAACACCGGGGAGCTGTTTTTT. It encodes CASLAGNTGELFF.

This chain connects TRBV27 to TRBJ2-7; maybe TRBD1 (5 bases). V was clipped by 8 bases and J by 6 bases, with 20 bases between them. The CDR3 is made up of 14 amino acids. CDR1 and CDR2 from the germline V gene are MNHEY and SMNVEV (reference sequence). Here the CDR3 reads CASRQQATPSEQYF. The CDR3 nucleotides read TGTGCCAGCCGCCAACAGGCCACCCCCTCCGAGCAGTACTTC.

V and J are TRBV5-1 and TRBJ2-3; 7 bases line up with TRBD1. With V trimmed by 0 bases and J by 1 base, 5 bases remained unmatched. CDR1 is SGHRS and CDR2 is YFSETQ in the germline V gene. This CDR3 is built from 16 residues. The CDR3 DNA reads as TGCGCCAGCAGCTTGGCCGTCCAGGGGGGCACAGATACGCAGTATTTT. As protein: CASSLAVQGGTDTQYF.